These 24 T cell receptor beta chains came from one sample sequenced in a study of neurological immune-mediated disorders (dated by TCRdb to between 2018 and 2020). Library construction relied on 5' RACE. The sequencing machine was an Illumina HiSeq 2500. Using fastp trimming at Q25 and MiXCR clonotype assembly, TCRdb reanalyzed the public sequencing data and kept in-frame beta chains. Each entry is one CDR3 protein sequence, shown with its most common DNA and genes. The sample table shows fewer than 90,000 distinct CDR3 sequences, and approximately 10% are seen once. The top ten clonotypes cover around 1.8% of the sample. Sequenced: PBMCs. All receptors come from a man in his forties in good health.

This clonotype was counted ten times or more. The chain employs TRBV12-3 or TRBV12-4 and TRBJ2-3; D not certain. Trimming shortened V by 3 bases and J by 6 bases, and 7 bases separated the two germline ends. This CDR3 region has 12 residues. CDR3 sequence: CASSFGGDTQYF. DNA for the CDR3: TGTGCCAGCAGTTTTGGTGGGGATACGCAGTATTTT.

This clonotype was detected many times. The chain has TRBV6-6 and TRBJ1-5; D may be TRBD1 (5 bases). The ends were cut back, 0 bases at V and 12 bases at J, with 15 bases in the middle. The CDR3 totals 14 residues. The germline V gene encodes CDR1 MNHNY and CDR2 SVGAGI (reference sequence). DNA for the CDR3: TGTGCCAGCAGTTACTCTCCCCCCGGGACGCACCAGCATTTT. As protein: CASSYSPPGTHQHF.

The table lists this clonotype with many counts. V usage is TRBV5-6 and J usage is TRBJ2-7; the match to TRBD2 covers 9 bases. The CDR3 has 15 amino acids. Germline assignment: CDR1 SGHDT and CDR2 YYEEEE. Germline trimming cut 2 bases from V and 4 bases from J; bases unmatched to any gene: 7. The CDR3 DNA sequence: TGTGCCAGCAGCTTCGGTGTGACTAGCGGATACGAGCAGTACTTC. Translating it yields CASSFGVTSGYEQYF.

At least ten counts were recorded for this clonotype. The chain joins TRBV28 to TRBJ2-7; TRBD1 matches 10 bases. The CDR3 runs to 13 residues. Losses at the gene ends were 9 bases for V and 4 bases for J; bases not matched to a gene: 6. Germline V CDR1 and CDR2: MDHEN, SYDVKM. The CDR3 DNA reads as TGTGCCAGTAAGGACAGGGGGGAGTACGAGCAGTACTTC. This encodes CASKDRGEYEQYF.

The chain employs TRBV3-1 and TRBJ2-7, with TRBD1 matching 7 bases. The CDR3 sequence is 14 residues long. Germline CDR1 and CDR2: LGHDT and YNNKEL (reference sequence). Germline trimming cut 4 bases from V and 1 base from J; bases unmatched to any gene: 4. Here the CDR3 reads CASSRTGASYEQYF. DNA for the CDR3: TGTGCCAGCAGCCGGACAGGCGCTTCCTACGAGCAGTACTTC.

This chain connects TRBV6-1 to TRBJ1-2; no clear D gene. This CDR3 is built from 15 residues. CDR1 is MNHNS and CDR2 is SASEGT in the germline V gene. Trimming left V 6 bases short and J 8 bases short, with 22 bases between. The CDR3 DNA follows: TGTGCCAGCAGCCAAAAGGACGGCGGCGGTCGGGGCTACACCTTC. It yields the protein CASSQKDGGGRGYTF.

This clonotype came up many times. The CDR3 here is CATNTDSSKNIQYF. The DNA for the CDR3 is TGTGCCACCAATACGGACAGCTCCAAAAACATTCAGTACTTC. V usage is TRBV15 and J usage is TRBJ2-4; a weak D match, TRBD1 (6 bases). V was cut by 7 bases and J by 2 bases, with 12 bases left in between. The germline gives CDR1 LNHNV, CDR2 YYDKDF (reference sequence). The CDR3 has 14 amino acids.

This clonotype was counted many times. The chain has TRBV12-3 or TRBV12-4 and TRBJ1-4; no definite D call. CDR3 length: 13 amino acids. Deletions cut 0 bases from V and 15 bases from J, with 14 bases between. CDR3 protein: CASSLAGQDQVFF. CDR3 DNA sequence: TGTGCCAGCAGTTTAGCTGGGCAGGATCAGGTGTTTTTT.

There are many counts of this clonotype. The V call is TRBV12-3 or TRBV12-4, the J call TRBJ1-1; 7 bases agree with TRBD1. With 0 bases clipped from V and 11 bases from J, the junction kept 12 bases outside the gene matches. The CDR3 length is 15 residues. For the CDR3, the DNA is TGTGCCAGCAGTTTAGCGCGTACAGGGGAGTCGGTGGCTTTCTTT. It yields the protein CASSLARTGESVAFF.

This clonotype was counted ten times or more. The chain uses TRBV9 and TRBJ1-1, with 9 bases lining up with TRBD1. Germline V gene lookup returns CDR1 SGDLS and CDR2 YYNGEE. The CDR3 extends over 17 amino acids. Trimming removed 10 bases from V and 0 bases from J; junction bases left unmatched: 16. This CDR3 reads CAGLGSPGTGLNTEAFF. The CDR3 DNA reads as TGTGCCGGACTAGGTAGCCCCGGGACAGGGTTGAACACTGAAGCTTTCTTT.

The chain joins TRBV5-1 to TRBJ2-7; TRBD2 is a possible D gene (6 bases). Trimming shortened V by 4 bases and J by 4 bases, and 15 bases separated the two germline ends. The CDR3 covers 14 residues. Germline V gene data show CDR1 as SGHRS and CDR2 as YFSETQ. CDR3 region: CASSPGVSGYEQYF. CDR3 in DNA: TGCGCCAGCAGCCCGGGAGTTTCGGGGTACGAGCAGTACTTC.

In this sample, this clonotype turned up many times. The rearrangement uses TRBV20-1 and TRBJ1-1; a possible D gene is TRBD1 (6 bases). CDR3 length: 14 residues. Germline CDR1 and CDR2: DFQATT and SNEGSKA (reference sequence). V was clipped by 6 bases and J by 4 bases, with 18 bases between them. This CDR3 is CSAPDRLGGTEAFF. CDR3 bases: TGCAGTGCCCCCGACAGGCTCGGTGGCACTGAAGCTTTCTTT.

J is TRBJ2-7 and V is TRBV18, with a weak D call TRBD2 (5 bases). Trimming left V 3 bases short and J 0 bases short, with 12 bases between. The V gene's germline CDR1 is KGHSH and CDR2 LQKENI. The CDR3 contains 15 residues. CDR3: CASSPTSGSSYEQYF. DNA for the CDR3: TGTGCCAGCTCACCGACTTCGGGGAGCTCCTACGAGCAGTACTTC.

This clonotype was observed many times. V and J are TRBV20-1 and TRBJ2-7; 14 nucleotides agree with TRBD2. There are 17 residues in the CDR3. Per germline, CDR1 DFQATT and CDR2 SNEGSKA (reference sequence). The ends lost 6 bases at V and 6 bases at J; junction bases unmatched: 16. This CDR3 reads CSAYGLAGGYPAGEQYF. CDR3 DNA sequence: TGCAGTGCCTACGGACTAGCGGGGGGCTACCCGGCGGGCGAGCAGTACTTC.

This clonotype has at least ten counts. The chain combines TRBV5-1 with TRBJ2-1; D remains ambiguous. The ends were cut back, 2 bases at V and 6 bases at J, with 21 bases in the middle. This CDR3 is built from 17 residues. CDR1 is SGHRS and CDR2 is YFSETQ in the germline V gene. The CDR3 region has the DNA TGCGCCAGCAGCTTTCCAAAGGGTCAGAACCGGGCCAATGAGCAGTTCTTC. Translated: CASSFPKGQNRANEQFF.

This clonotype appeared many times. The gene calls are TRBV5-1 and TRBJ1-5; D gene uncertain. The CDR3 sequence is 14 residues long. V lost 4 bases and J lost 0, with 8 bases in between. CDR1 is SGHRS, CDR2 YFSETQ, per germline. The CDR3 coding sequence is TGCGCCAGCAGCCCGGAGGGTAGCAATCAGCCCCAGCATTTT. Translation: CASSPEGSNQPQHF. Using reference TRBV5-1 and TRBJ1-5 for the parts outside the CDR3, the full variable domain is KAGVTQTPRYLIKTRGQQVTLSCSPISGHRSVSWYQQTPGQGLQFLFEYFSETQRNKGNFPGRFSGRQFSNSRSEMNVSTLELGDSALYLCASSPEGSNQPQHFGDGTRLSIL.

This clonotype appeared a few times. The chain recombines TRBV5-5 with TRBJ1-1; the D is unclear. CDR1 is SGHKS, CDR2 YYEKEE, per germline (reference sequence). The CDR3 is made up of 15 amino acids. The V gene lost 2 bases and the J gene lost 5 bases, with 16 bases spanning the gap. The CDR3 here is CASSFTGRSGTEAFF. CDR3 in DNA: TGTGCCAGCAGCTTCACGGGCAGGTCGGGGACTGAAGCTTTCTTT.

This sequence joins TRBV5-1 and TRBJ2-1, with 7 bases matching TRBD1. The germline V gene has CDR1 SGHRS and CDR2 YFSETQ. This CDR3 region has 13 residues. The J segment lost 3 bases and the V segment lost 7 bases, leaving 4 bases of the junction unmatched. The CDR3: CASQGQIYNEQFF. The CDR3 DNA reads as TGCGCCAGCCAGGGACAGATCTACAATGAGCAGTTCTTC.

This clonotype has ten or more counts. The J gene is TRBJ2-7, the V gene TRBV28; D not certain. Trimming took off 4 bases at V and 2 bases at J, with 12 bases between the two ends. CDR3 size: 14 residues. CDR1 MDHEN and CDR2 SYDVKM come from the germline V gene. The CDR3 region is CASSSTNLAYEQYF. The CDR3 bases are TGTGCCAGCAGTTCTACGAACCTCGCCTACGAGCAGTACTTC.

Remarks on this clonotype: A much larger clone is a single base away; this may be a read error. The V call is TRBV27, the J call TRBJ2-7, with 12 bases identical to TRBD1. Germline V gives CDR1 MNHEY, CDR2 SMNVEV (reference sequence). Trimming took 5 bases from V and 10 from J; bases not matched to a gene: 9. The CDR3 is 14 amino acids. The CDR3 DNA is TGTGCCAGCAGTGACCCGGGACAGGGGGCGATTCAGTACTTC. Translating gives CASSDPGQGAIQYF.

There are many counts of this clonotype. This rearrangement joins TRBV5-1 to TRBJ2-3, with D unresolved. This CDR3 spans 14 amino acids. Germline V gene lookup returns CDR1 SGHRS and CDR2 YFSETQ. The V end lost 8 bases, the J end lost 0 bases, and 13 bases lay between the germline ends. DNA for the CDR3: TGCGCCAGTACGGACCTCGTAAGCACAGATACGCAGTATTTT. It yields the protein CASTDLVSTDTQYF.

The sample holds many counts of this clonotype. Here the CDR3 reads CASSFVLGRDTDTQYF. The CDR3 bases are TGTGCCAGCAGCTTTGTTTTGGGGAGAGACACAGATACGCAGTATTTT. The chain joins TRBV5-5 to TRBJ2-3; a weak D match, TRBD2 (5 bases). Trimming left V 2 bases short and J 2 bases short, with 15 bases between. Germline lookup yields CDR1 SGHKS and CDR2 YYEKEE (reference sequence). There are 16 residues in the CDR3.

The chain uses TRBV20-1 and TRBJ2-7; D may correspond to TRBD1 or TRBD2 (5 bases each). V shed 6 bases and J shed 3 bases, with 12 bases lying between them. The CDR3 spans 12 residues. The germline CDR1 and CDR2 sequences are DFQATT and SNEGSKA (reference sequence). The CDR3 spells CSAEGTRYEQYF. CDR3 DNA sequence: TGCAGTGCCGAGGGGACCCGCTACGAGCAGTACTTC.

This clonotype was detected ten times or more. V and J are TRBV9 and TRBJ1-2, with D unclear. Germline V gene lookup returns CDR1 SGDLS and CDR2 YYNGEE. V was shortened by 4 bases and J by 4 bases, with 17 bases between the two germline ends. The CDR3 contains 15 residues. CDR3 loop: CASSQPADGRYGYTF. Here the CDR3 DNA reads TGTGCCAGCAGCCAACCAGCCGACGGTCGCTATGGCTACACCTTC.